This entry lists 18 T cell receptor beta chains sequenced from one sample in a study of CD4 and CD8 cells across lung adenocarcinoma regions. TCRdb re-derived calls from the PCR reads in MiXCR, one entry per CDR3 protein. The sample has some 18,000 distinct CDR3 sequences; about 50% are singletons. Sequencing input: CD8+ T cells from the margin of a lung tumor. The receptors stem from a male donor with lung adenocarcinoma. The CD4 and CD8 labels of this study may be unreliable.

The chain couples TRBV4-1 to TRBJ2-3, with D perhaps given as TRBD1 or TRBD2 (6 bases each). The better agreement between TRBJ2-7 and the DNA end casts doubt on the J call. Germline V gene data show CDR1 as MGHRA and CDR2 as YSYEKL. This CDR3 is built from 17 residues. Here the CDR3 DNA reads TGCGCCAGCAGCGAGGGGATCGGGGGCCAGGACCCAGAGACGCAGTACTTC. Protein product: CASSEGIGGQDPETQYF.

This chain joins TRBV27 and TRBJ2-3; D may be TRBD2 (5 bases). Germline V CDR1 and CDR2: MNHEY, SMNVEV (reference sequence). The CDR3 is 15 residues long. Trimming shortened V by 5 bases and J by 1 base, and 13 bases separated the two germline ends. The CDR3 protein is CASSTRGSGTDTQYF. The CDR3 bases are TGTGCCAGCAGTACCCGGGGTAGCGGCACAGATACGCAGTATTTT.

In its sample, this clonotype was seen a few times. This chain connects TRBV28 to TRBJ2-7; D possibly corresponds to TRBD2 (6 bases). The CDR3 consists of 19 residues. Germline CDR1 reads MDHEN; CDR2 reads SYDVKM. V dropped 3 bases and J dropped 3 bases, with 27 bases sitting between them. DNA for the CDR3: TGTGCCAGCAGTTTTGGCTTCCTCCCAGGGCGGGGTGCTCTCTACGAGCAGTACTTC. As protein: CASSFGFLPGRGALYEQYF.

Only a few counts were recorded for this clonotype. The CDR3 DNA sequence: TGTGCCAGCAAACAAAATTGGATGAACACTGAAGCTTTCTTT. Translated, it gives CASKQNWMNTEAFF. This chain uses TRBV12-3 or TRBV12-4 with TRBJ1-1; no definite D call. CDR3 size: 14 residues. Trimming took off 7 bases at V and 0 bases at J, with 12 bases between the two ends.

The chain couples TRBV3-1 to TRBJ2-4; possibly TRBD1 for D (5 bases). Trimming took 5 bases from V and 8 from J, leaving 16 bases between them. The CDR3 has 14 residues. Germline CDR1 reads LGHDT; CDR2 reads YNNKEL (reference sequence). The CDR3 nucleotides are TGTGCCAGCAGCGACCAGGGCGTCGGGTACATTCAGTACTTC. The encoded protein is CASSDQGVGYIQYF.

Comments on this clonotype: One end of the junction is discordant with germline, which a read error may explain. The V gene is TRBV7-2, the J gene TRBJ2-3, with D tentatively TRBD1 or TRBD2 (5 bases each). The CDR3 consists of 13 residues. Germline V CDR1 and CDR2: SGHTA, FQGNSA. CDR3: CATGRWGTDMQYF. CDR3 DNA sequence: TGTGCCACGGGGCGGTGGGGAACGGATATGCAGTATTTT. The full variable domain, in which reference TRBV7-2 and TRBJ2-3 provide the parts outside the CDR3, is GAGVSQSPSNKVTEKGKDVELRCDPISGHTALYWYRQSLGQGLEFLIYFQGNSAPDKSGLPSDRFSAERTGGSVSTLTIQRTQQEDSAVYLCATGRWGTDMQYFGPGTRLTVL.

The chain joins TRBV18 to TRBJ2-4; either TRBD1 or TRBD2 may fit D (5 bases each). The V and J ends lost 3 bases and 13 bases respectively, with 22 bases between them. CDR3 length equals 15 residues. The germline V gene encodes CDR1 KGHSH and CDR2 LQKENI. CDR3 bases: TGTGCCAGCTCACCGGGGCTGGGAGCCACAGATATGCAGTACTTC. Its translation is CASSPGLGATDMQYF.

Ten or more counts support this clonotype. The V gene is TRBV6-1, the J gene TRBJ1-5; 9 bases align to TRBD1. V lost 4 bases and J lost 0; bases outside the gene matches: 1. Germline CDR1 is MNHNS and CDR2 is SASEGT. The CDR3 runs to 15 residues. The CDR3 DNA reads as TGTGCCAGCAGTGGACAGGGGGTTAGCAATCAGCCCCAGCATTTT. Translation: CASSGQGVSNQPQHF.

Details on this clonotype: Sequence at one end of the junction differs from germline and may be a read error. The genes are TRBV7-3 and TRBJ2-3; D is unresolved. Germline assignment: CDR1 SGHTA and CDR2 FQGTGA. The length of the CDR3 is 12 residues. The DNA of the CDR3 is TGTTCGAGGCTCTTAAGCAAAAATACGCAGTATTTC. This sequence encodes CSRLLSKNTQYF.

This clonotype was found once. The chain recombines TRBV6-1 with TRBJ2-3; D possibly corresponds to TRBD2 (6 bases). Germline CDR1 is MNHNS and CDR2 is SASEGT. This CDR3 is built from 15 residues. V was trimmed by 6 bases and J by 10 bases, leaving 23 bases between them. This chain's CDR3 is CASSGRPEGTGAQYF. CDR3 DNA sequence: TGTGCCAGCAGCGGACGGCCGGAGGGGACCGGGGCGCAGTATTTT.

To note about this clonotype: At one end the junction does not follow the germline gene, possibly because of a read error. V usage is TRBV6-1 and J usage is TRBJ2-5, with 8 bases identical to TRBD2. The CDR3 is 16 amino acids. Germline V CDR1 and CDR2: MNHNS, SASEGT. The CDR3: CASAGLGRGGPDTQYF. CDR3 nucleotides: TGTGCCAGCGCGGGACTAGGGCGGGGTGGTCCAGATACCCAGTACTTT.

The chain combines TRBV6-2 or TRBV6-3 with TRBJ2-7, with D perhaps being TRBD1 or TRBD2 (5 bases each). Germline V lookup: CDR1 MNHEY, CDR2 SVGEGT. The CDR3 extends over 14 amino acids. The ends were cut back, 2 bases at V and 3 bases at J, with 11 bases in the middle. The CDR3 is CASSYLEGSYEQYF. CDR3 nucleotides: TGTGCCAGCAGTTACCTCGAGGGGAGCTACGAGCAGTACTTC.

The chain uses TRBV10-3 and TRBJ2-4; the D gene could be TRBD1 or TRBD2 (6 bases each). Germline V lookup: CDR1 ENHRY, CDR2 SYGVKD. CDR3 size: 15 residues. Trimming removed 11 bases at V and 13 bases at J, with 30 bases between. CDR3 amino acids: CAGGYGGGDTDTQYF. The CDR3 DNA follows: TGTGCCGGGGGGTACGGGGGCGGGGACACAGATACGCAGTACTTC.

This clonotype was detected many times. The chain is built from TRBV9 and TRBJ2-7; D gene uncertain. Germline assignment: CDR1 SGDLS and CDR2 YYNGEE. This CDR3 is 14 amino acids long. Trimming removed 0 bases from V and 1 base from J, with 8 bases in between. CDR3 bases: TGTGCCAGCAGCGTAGGTGGGGTTTCCTACGAGCAGTACTTC. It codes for CASSVGGVSYEQYF. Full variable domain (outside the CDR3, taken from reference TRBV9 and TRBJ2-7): DSGVTQTPKHLITATGQRVTLRCSPRSGDLSVYWYQQSLDQGLQFLIQYYNGEERAKGNILERFSAQQFPDLHSELNLSSLELGDSALYFCASSVGGVSYEQYFGPGTRLTVT.

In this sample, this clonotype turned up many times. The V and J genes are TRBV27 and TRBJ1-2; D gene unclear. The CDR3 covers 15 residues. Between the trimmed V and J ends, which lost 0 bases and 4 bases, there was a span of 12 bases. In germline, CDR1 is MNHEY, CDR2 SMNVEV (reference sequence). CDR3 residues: CASSLSGGISYGYTF. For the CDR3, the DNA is TGTGCCAGCAGTTTATCGGGAGGGATCAGCTATGGCTACACCTTC.

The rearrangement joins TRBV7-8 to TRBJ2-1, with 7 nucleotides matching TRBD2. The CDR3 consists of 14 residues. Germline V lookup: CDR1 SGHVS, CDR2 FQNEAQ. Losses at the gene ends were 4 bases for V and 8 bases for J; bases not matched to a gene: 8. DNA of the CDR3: TGTGCCAGCAGCTATCTAGGGACTAAGGATGAGCAGTTCTTC. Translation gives CASSYLGTKDEQFF.

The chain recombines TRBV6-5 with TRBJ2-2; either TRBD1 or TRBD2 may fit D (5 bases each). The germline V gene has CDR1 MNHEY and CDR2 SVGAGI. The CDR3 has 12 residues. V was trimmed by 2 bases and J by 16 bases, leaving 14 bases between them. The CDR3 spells CASSYRAGAQFF. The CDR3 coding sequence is TGTGCCAGCAGTTACAGGGCCGGGGCGCAGTTTTTT.

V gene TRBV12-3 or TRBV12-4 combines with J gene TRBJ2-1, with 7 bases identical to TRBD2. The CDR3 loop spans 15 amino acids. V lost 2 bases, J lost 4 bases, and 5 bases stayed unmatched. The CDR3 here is CASSLSPSGYNEQFF. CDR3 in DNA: TGTGCCAGCAGTTTATCCCCTAGCGGATACAATGAGCAGTTCTTC.